The entry that follows covers one T cell receptor (beta chain) sequence. The data originate from a study of blood T cell repertoires in COVID-19. In the study overall: Sites across the United States, Italy and Spain contributed samples from acute and convalescent COVID-19. The cDNA or gDNA used as material had been derived from T cells, B-cell-depleted T cells, or PBMCs.

Seattle's enrolled individuals joined amid active infection and were then monitored longitudinally. Original processing methods: For nucleated cells, counts were estimated from reference gene primer amplification. Here immunoSEQ multiplex PCR was the method, and the copy in TCRdb shows in-frame clones only, minus some. V and J calls and clone size follow that table, whereas D and trimming were derived from the DNA. The sample has about 190,000 clones; 82% are singletons. The CDR3 length is 14 residues. V dropped 5 bases and J dropped 1 base, with 11 bases sitting between them. CDR1 and CDR2 (germline): SEHNR, FQNEAQ (reference sequence).

The genes are TRBV7-9 and TRBJ1-1; TRBD1 is a possible D gene (6 bases). The clonotype comes from a woman aged 55-69 years with COVID-19, enrolled during active disease. Sequenced: peripheral blood. CDR3 region: CASSPLGGNTEAFF. The CDR3 DNA reads as TGTGCCAGCAGCCCCCTAGGGGGGAACACTGAAGCTTTCTTT.